One T cell receptor (beta chain) is described in this entry. The sample originates from a study of blood T cell repertoires in COVID-19. In the study's own analysis: The authors estimated nucleated cell counts from reference gene primer amplification. Assay used: immunoSEQ multiplex PCR; TCRdb lists only in-frame clones, some missing. V, J and clone size were drawn from that table, and D and trimming were deduced from the DNA. This table holds 150,000 to 190,000 clones, roughly four fifths found once. Recruitment covered about 26 US areas and drew participants whose ages spanned about 18 to 100 years. Material: PBMCs or T cells enriched from blood (not recorded which). This receptor was obtained from a man aged 45-60 years who had recovered from COVID-19.

The CDR3 DNA reads TGTGCCAGCAGCGCAGGGACTAGCGGGGGGTTCAATGAGCAGTTCTTC. Its protein is CASSAGTSGGFNEQFF. This chain connects TRBV9 to TRBJ2-1; TRBD2 agrees at 15 bases. V dropped 3 bases and J dropped 6; count of bases not matched to a gene: 4. Germline lookup yields CDR1 SGDLS and CDR2 YYNGEE. The CDR3 consists of 16 residues.